The 21 T cell receptor beta chains below come from one sample, sequenced in a study of human T cells and chemical hapten exposure. Time point described: patch test 1, 2 weeks after DPC sensitization. The treatment denotes: therapeutic diphenylcyclopropenone sensitization with weekly scalp DPC. One entry per CDR3 protein results from TCRdb running MiXCR on the RACE reads. This sample has roughly 180,000 distinct CDR3 sequences, with 13% to 15% found just once. The sample here was whole blood, taken in connection with sensitization to the hapten diphenylcyclopropenone (DPC). Every receptor here comes from a woman aged 30 to 39 with alopecia areata. Some clones in this sample may be carry-over from other donors' samples.

The chain employs TRBV28 and TRBJ1-1; no clear D gene. Germline V gene lookup returns CDR1 MDHEN and CDR2 SYDVKM. The CDR3 runs 13 residues. V was cut by 1 base and J by 10 bases, with 13 bases left in between. The CDR3 is CASSLSPHSVAFF. DNA for the CDR3: TGTGCCAGCAGTTTATCCCCCCATAGCGTAGCTTTCTTT. Full variable domain (outside the CDR3, taken from reference TRBV28 and TRBJ1-1): DVKVTQSSRYLVKRTGEKVFLECVQDMDHENMFWYRQDPGLGLRLIYFSYDVKMKEKGDIPEGYSVSREKKERFSLILESASTNQTSMYLCASSLSPHSVAFFGQGTRLTVV.

This clonotype was detected ten times or more. This chain joins TRBV12-3 or TRBV12-4 and TRBJ1-1; a weak D match, TRBD1 (5 bases). This CDR3 contains 14 residues. Trimming left V 3 bases short and J 2 bases short, with 10 bases between. The DNA of the CDR3 is TGTGCCAGCAGTTTTGGGACGATCAACACTGAAGCTTTCTTT. Translated, it gives CASSFGTINTEAFF.

The J gene is TRBJ2-3, the V gene TRBV6-1; no definite D call. The CDR3 contains 13 residues. Germline CDR1 is MNHNS and CDR2 is SASEGT. V lost 3 bases, J lost 5 bases, and 9 bases lay in between. CDR3 DNA: TGTGCCAGCAGTGAGGGCCCACTAGATACGCAGTATTTT. Encoded protein: CASSEGPLDTQYF.

The gene calls are TRBV27 and TRBJ2-1; D is perhaps TRBD1 (5 bases). Germline V gene data show CDR1 as MNHEY and CDR2 as SMNVEV (reference sequence). V lost 2 bases, J lost 1 base, and 12 bases lay in between. CDR3 size: 16 residues. The CDR3 loop is CASSLGARRSYNEQFF. For the CDR3, the DNA is TGTGCCAGCAGTTTAGGGGCAAGGCGGTCCTACAATGAGCAGTTCTTC.

Many counts were recorded for this clonotype. The gene calls are TRBV5-6 and TRBJ2-7; the match to TRBD2 covers 11 bases. Germline assignment: CDR1 SGHDT and CDR2 YYEEEE. The V and J ends lost 3 bases and 2 bases, in that order; junction bases with no gene match: 4. CDR3 length: 15 residues. CDR3 DNA: TGTGCCAGCAGCTCCACTAGCGGGAGTCCCTACGAGCAGTACTTC. Its protein product is CASSSTSGSPYEQYF.

V is TRBV20-1 and J is TRBJ2-1; 8 nucleotides align to TRBD2. In germline, CDR1 is DFQATT, CDR2 SNEGSKA (reference sequence). The CDR3 runs to 16 residues. V shed 8 bases, J shed 2 bases, and the junction held 14 bases outside the gene matches. As DNA, the CDR3 is TGCAGTAGAGGGAGGCGGGGACTAGGGGCCTACAATGAGCAGTTCTTC. Residues: CSRGRRGLGAYNEQFF.

This chain links TRBV5-1 with TRBJ2-7; 11 bases line up with TRBD1. The ends lost 4 bases at V and 6 bases at J; junction bases unmatched: 6. This CDR3 comprises 14 residues. Per germline, CDR1 SGHRS and CDR2 YFSETQ. This CDR3 reads CASSAGQGAGEQYF. The CDR3, as DNA: TGCGCCAGCAGCGCCGGACAGGGGGCGGGCGAGCAGTACTTC.

This clonotype was observed a few times. A junction end diverges from the germline sequence, so it may reflect a read error. The rearrangement links TRBV29-1 to TRBJ2-4, with 9 bases that match TRBD2. CDR1 is SQVTM, CDR2 ANQGSEA, per germline. There are 13 residues in the CDR3. The CDR3 region is CSVEGTSLNIQYF. The CDR3 region has the DNA TGCAGCGTGGAAGGGACTAGCTTGAACATTCAGTACTTC.

The chain employs TRBV19 and TRBJ1-2, with 8 positions matching TRBD1. J lost 4 bases, V lost 6 bases, and 10 bases had no gene match. This CDR3 contains 15 residues. CDR1 and CDR2 from the germline V gene are LNHDA and SQIVND (reference sequence). CDR3 loop: CASSAGTGLSYGYTF. The DNA of the CDR3 is TGTGCCAGTAGCGCCGGGACAGGCCTTAGCTATGGCTACACCTTC.

This clonotype was counted many times. This chain uses TRBV9 with TRBJ1-2, with D possibly TRBD1 on 5 matching bases. The CDR3 is 17 residues long. Trimming shortened V by 0 bases and J by 1 base, and 16 bases separated the two germline ends. CDR1 and CDR2 from the germline V gene are SGDLS and YYNGEE. The DNA for the CDR3 is TGTGCCAGCAGCGTAGGGCCGGGGCCCCTGCTTAACTATGGCTACACCTTC. This translates into CASSVGPGPLLNYGYTF. The variable domain in full, completed from reference TRBV9 and TRBJ1-2, reads DSGVTQTPKHLITATGQRVTLRCSPRSGDLSVYWYQQSLDQGLQFLIQYYNGEERAKGNILERFSAQQFPDLHSELNLSSLELGDSALYFCASSVGPGPLLNYGYTFGSGTRLTVV.

This chain joins TRBV2 and TRBJ2-3, with TRBD1 as a possible D gene (6 bases). This CDR3 contains 17 residues. Trimming removed 2 bases at V and 3 bases at J, with 18 bases between. The germline CDR1 and CDR2 sequences are SNHLY and FYNNEI. The CDR3 DNA sequence: TGTGCCAGCAGTGAATTTACGGTGGCAGGGGTGACAGATACGCAGTATTTT. Translation gives CASSEFTVAGVTDTQYF.

This chain joins TRBV9 and TRBJ2-7; D not resolved. The V gene lost 3 bases and the J gene lost 0 bases, with 7 bases spanning the gap. This CDR3 is built from 13 residues. Germline V gene lookup returns CDR1 SGDLS and CDR2 YYNGEE. The CDR3 coding sequence is TGTGCCAGCAGCGACGGCCCCTCCTACGAGCAGTACTTC. It translates to CASSDGPSYEQYF.

The rearrangement links TRBV7-9 to TRBJ2-2; 8 bases agree with TRBD2. Germline lookup yields CDR1 SEHNR and CDR2 FQNEAQ (reference sequence). J gave up 6 bases and V 5 bases, and 5 bases lay outside the gene matches. This CDR3 comprises 14 residues. The CDR3 here is CASSRTSQAGELFF. The CDR3 nucleotides are TGTGCCAGCAGCCGGACTAGCCAGGCCGGGGAGCTGTTTTTT. The variable domain in full, with the rest retrieved from reference TRBV7-9 and TRBJ2-2, is DTGVSQNPRHKITKRGQNVTFRCDPISEHNRLYWYRQTLGQGPEFLTYFQNEAQLEKSRLLSDRFSAERPKGSFSTLEIQRTEQGDSAMYLCASSRTSQAGELFFGEGSRLTVL.

This clonotype showed up just once. J is TRBJ2-5 and V is TRBV29-1, with TRBD1 identical over 11 bases. This CDR3 has 13 amino acids. With 7 bases clipped from V and 2 bases from J, the junction kept 3 bases outside the gene matches. Germline CDR1 and CDR2: SQVTM and ANQGSEA. DNA of the CDR3: TGCAGCGCACGGGACAGGGGGCAAGAGACCCAGTACTTC. This encodes CSARDRGQETQYF.

This clonotype was seen more than once but under ten times. V usage is TRBV11-2 and J usage is TRBJ2-7; a possible D gene is TRBD1 (5 bases). Germline V gives CDR1 SGHAT, CDR2 FQNNGV. Trimming removed 4 bases at V and 3 bases at J, with 10 bases between. The CDR3 spans 13 residues. The DNA for the CDR3 is TGTGCCAGCAGCTACAGGTTAGGCTACGAGCAGTACTTC. It is translated as CASSYRLGYEQYF.

The table lists this clonotype with a few counts. The CDR3 sequence: CAWSVTGLATDTQYF. CDR3 coding DNA: TGTGCCTGGAGTGTAACGGGACTGGCCACAGATACGCAGTATTTT. This chain joins TRBV30 and TRBJ2-3; D might be TRBD2 (6 bases). The germline gives CDR1 GTSNPN, CDR2 SVGIG (reference sequence). The V end was cut by 0 bases, the J end by 2 bases, with 12 bases between. CDR3 length equals 15 residues.

This clonotype was seen a few times. The chain has TRBV14 and TRBJ2-7; the D gene could be TRBD1 or TRBD2 (5 bases each). This CDR3 spans 16 amino acids. Per germline, CDR1 SGHDN and CDR2 FVKESK. Trimming took 4 bases from V and 0 from J, leaving 16 bases between them. The CDR3, as DNA: TGTGCCAGCAGCCCCTTCACCGGGACCTTCTCCTACGAGCAGTACTTC. Residues: CASSPFTGTFSYEQYF.

V and J are TRBV9 and TRBJ2-3, with D hard to call. This CDR3 has 16 amino acids. V lost 0 bases and J 0 bases, leaving 11 bases between the germline ends. In germline, CDR1 is SGDLS, CDR2 YYNGEE. Written as DNA, the CDR3 is TGTGCCAGCAGCGTAGACCCCCATCGGAGCACAGATACGCAGTATTTT. It encodes CASSVDPHRSTDTQYF. The variable domain in full, completed from reference TRBV9 and TRBJ2-3, reads DSGVTQTPKHLITATGQRVTLRCSPRSGDLSVYWYQQSLDQGLQFLIQYYNGEERAKGNILERFSAQQFPDLHSELNLSSLELGDSALYFCASSVDPHRSTDTQYFGPGTRLTVL.

This chain uses TRBV7-2 with TRBJ2-1, with TRBD2 identical over 7 bases. The CDR3 is made up of 17 amino acids. Unmatched junction bases numbered 11, after V lost 2 bases and J lost 4 bases. Looked up from germline, CDR1 is SGHTA and CDR2 is FQGNSA. The CDR3: CASSLQAGGGIYNEQFF. CDR3 nucleotide sequence: TGTGCCAGCAGCTTACAAGCGGGCGGGGGAATTTACAATGAGCAGTTCTTC.

In this sample, this clonotype turned up a few times. The genes are TRBV3-1 and TRBJ2-5; D gene uncertain. V lost 6 bases and J lost 4, with 12 bases in between. This CDR3 spans 13 amino acids. The germline V gene has CDR1 LGHDT and CDR2 YNNKEL (reference sequence). CDR3 in DNA: TGTGCCAGCAGAACAGCGAATGGAGAGACCCAGTACTTC. Protein: CASRTANGETQYF.

As DNA, the CDR3 is TGTGCCAGCAGCCCCCGATTGCAAGGATTCGGGGAGCTGTTTTTT. Translation: CASSPRLQGFGELFF. The genes are TRBV7-8 and TRBJ2-2; D gene ambiguous. The CDR3 contains 15 residues. Trimming cost V 5 bases and J 7 bases, with 17 bases left between them. Germline CDR1 and CDR2: SGHVS and FQNEAQ.